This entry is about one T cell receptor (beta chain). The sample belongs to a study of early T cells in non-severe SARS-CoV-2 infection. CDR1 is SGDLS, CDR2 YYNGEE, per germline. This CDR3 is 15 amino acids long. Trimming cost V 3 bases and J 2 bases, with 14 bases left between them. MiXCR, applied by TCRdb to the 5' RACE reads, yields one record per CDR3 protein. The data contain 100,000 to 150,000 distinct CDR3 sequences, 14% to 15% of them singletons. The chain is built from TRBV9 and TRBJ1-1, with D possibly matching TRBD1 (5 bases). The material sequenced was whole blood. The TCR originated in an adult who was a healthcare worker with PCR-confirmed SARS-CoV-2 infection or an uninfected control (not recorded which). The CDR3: CASSAGQYLNTEAFF. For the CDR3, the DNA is TGTGCCAGCAGCGCCGGACAATACCTAAACACTGAAGCTTTCTTT. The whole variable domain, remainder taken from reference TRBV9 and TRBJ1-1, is DSGVTQTPKHLITATGQRVTLRCSPRSGDLSVYWYQQSLDQGLQFLIQYYNGEERAKGNILERFSAQQFPDLHSELNLSSLELGDSALYFCASSAGQYLNTEAFFGQGTRLTVV.